This T cell receptor (beta chain) was obtained from a study of blood T cell repertoires in COVID-19. Study information: Nucleic acid was either cDNA or gDNA, and it came from T cells, B-cell-depleted T cells, or PBMCs.

V dropped 0 bases and J dropped 2 bases, with 14 bases sitting between them. Germline V lookup: CDR1 SGHRS, CDR2 YFSETQ. The CDR3 is made up of 16 amino acids. Repertoires were generated with immunoSEQ multiplex PCR, while TCRdb's copy carries only in-frame clones and drops some. The top ten hold approximately 1.5% of the sample, which has around 400,000 clones, about 90% seen once. The specimen was PBMCs or T cells enriched from blood (not recorded which). The V gene is TRBV5-1, the J gene TRBJ1-1, with D possibly being TRBD1 (5 bases). The receptor's source is a woman aged 25-40 years who had recovered from COVID-19. The CDR3, as DNA: TGCGCCAGCAGCTTGGTTGGGTGGGGGGTAAACACTGAAGCTTTCTTT. Translating it yields CASSLVGWGVNTEAFF.